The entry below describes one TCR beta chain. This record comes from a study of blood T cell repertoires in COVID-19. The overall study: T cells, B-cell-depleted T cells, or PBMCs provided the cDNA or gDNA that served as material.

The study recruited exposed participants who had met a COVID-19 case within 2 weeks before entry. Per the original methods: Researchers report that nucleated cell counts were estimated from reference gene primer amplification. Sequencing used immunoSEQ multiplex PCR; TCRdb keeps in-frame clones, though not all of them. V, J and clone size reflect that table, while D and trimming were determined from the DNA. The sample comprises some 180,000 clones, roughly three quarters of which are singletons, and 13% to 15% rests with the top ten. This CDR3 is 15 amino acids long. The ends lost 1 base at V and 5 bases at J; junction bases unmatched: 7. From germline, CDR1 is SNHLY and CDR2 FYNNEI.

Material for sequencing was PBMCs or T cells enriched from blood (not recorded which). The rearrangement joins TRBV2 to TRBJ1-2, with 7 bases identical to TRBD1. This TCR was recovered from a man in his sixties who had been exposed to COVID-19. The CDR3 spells CASSEGVGGSYGYTF. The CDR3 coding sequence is TGTGCCAGCAGTGAAGGAGTAGGGGGCAGTTATGGCTACACCTTC.